These T cell receptor beta chains were read from a single sample in a study of T cell responses to AZD1222 COVID-19 vaccine. Profiled with immunoSEQ multiplex PCR; TCRdb holds only in-frame clones, not every one. The top ten hold roughly 1.1% of the sample, which has around 120,000 clones, 80% to 95% seen once. This material consisted of peripheral blood, taken 28 days after the second AZD1222 dose. Source of these receptors: an adult who received the AZD1222 COVID-19 vaccine. Both conserved end residues are part of each CDR3. Each record gives: V gene, CDR3 protein.

>TRBV7-2
CASSAEGGDTQYF
>TRBV2
CASSAGEYGYTF
>TRBV7-9
CASSIEGWGTDTQYF
>TRBV7-2
CASSWWASGQETQYF
>TRBV18
CASSPGTADNQPQHF
>TRBV10-3
CAISDRGTEAFF
>TRBV11-1
CASSPDRVTEAFF
>TRBV7-3
CASSLGGAGNTEAFF
>TRBV20-1
CSDPTASEQYF
>TRBV21-1
CASWPGCNNSPLHF
>TRBV6-2/TRBV6-3
CASSYEPRVDTQYF
>TRBV6-7
CASIDDRTHEAFF
>TRBV30
CAGQGRSEKLFF
>TRBV12-3/TRBV12-4
CASTSIPNQPQHF
>TRBV11-1
CASSPGDSGLKNIQYF
>TRBV5-6
CASSPGTGRPQHF
>TRBV20-1
CSASPPILSYNEQFF
>TRBV28
CASGPRGGYTF
>TRBV28
CASSPPGLAGWYEQYF
>TRBV6-5
CASSYGGNYGYTF
>TRBV6-5
CASSYSSSAGTGELFF
>TRBV27
CASSSLTRGNTIYF
>TRBV11-3
CASSLDAGPREQFF
>TRBV6-5
CASRKGTLNEKLFF
>TRBV9
CASSVSGTSKNEQFF
>TRBV27
CASSLKGLYTDTQYF
>TRBV27
CASSDPGRAGDEQYF
>TRBV29-1
CGGEIGQLNTEAFF
>TRBV5-8
CASSPRQLYNEQFF
>TRBV6-4
CASTLRSSTDTQYF
>TRBV6-5
CASSSRDETEAFF
>TRBV18
CASSPPATNYGYTF
>TRBV11-2
CASSQDRSSYNEQFF
>TRBV6-5
CASSYSTTGFSPLHF
>TRBV18
CASSRGLNTEAFF
>TRBV6-2/TRBV6-3
CASSYSGRALTDLMYEQYF
>TRBV2
CASRTGYKNTEAFF
>TRBV4-2
CASSQDYGLAGITDTQYF
>TRBV6-6
CASSLRDTQYF
>TRBV5-3
CAKTGGVTEAFF
>TRBV12-3/TRBV12-4
CASRWGGQGYTF
>TRBV21-1
CASSRQVPYGEQYF